This TCR beta chain was sequenced in a study of T cell responses to AZD1222 COVID-19 vaccine. Whole-study context: Second doses at about 4 or about 12 weeks were pooled. Study-wide findings and caveats: Clonal diversity was possibly underestimated, and white British individuals and females predominated among donors. Of the AZD1222 recipients, only 5 to 7 were seropositive at baseline.

V lost 3 bases, J lost 3 bases, and 6 bases stayed unmatched. Per the germline V gene, CDR1 is SGHTA and CDR2 is FQGNSA. The CDR3 has 16 residues. About this clone itself: What it binds is unknown.

Clones were sequenced by immunoSEQ multiplex PCR, and TCRdb holds only the in-frame ones, with some missing. Counted here are 150,000 to 200,000 clones, 85% to 95% occurring once; the ten biggest clones make up around 0.96%. The V call is TRBV7-2, the J call TRBJ2-3; TRBD2 matches at 10 bases. The TCR comes from an adult in good health. The sample here was peripheral blood, taken on day 0 of AZD1222 vaccination. The chain's CDR3 is CASSFGTSVMTDTQYF. CDR3 coding DNA: TGTGCCAGCAGCTTCGGGACTAGCGTTATGACAGATACGCAGTATTTT.